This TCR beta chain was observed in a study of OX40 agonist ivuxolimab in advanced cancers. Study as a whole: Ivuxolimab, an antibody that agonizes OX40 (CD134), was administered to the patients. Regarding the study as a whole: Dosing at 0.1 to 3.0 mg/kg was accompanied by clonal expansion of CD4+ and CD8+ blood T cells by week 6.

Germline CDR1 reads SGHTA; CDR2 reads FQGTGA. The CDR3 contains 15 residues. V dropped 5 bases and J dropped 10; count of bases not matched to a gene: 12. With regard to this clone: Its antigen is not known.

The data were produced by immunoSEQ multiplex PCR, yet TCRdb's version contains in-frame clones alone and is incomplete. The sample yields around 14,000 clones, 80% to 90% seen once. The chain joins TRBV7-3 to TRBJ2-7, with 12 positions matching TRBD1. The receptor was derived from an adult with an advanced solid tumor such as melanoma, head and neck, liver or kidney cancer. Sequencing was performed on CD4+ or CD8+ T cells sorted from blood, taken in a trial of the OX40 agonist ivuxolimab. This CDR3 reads CASSPAGDRGRRQYF. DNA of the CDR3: TGTGCCAGCAGCCCGGCGGGGGACAGGGGGCGAAGACAGTACTTC.